This TCR beta chain is drawn from a study of cytomegalovirus exposure and HLA in healthy donors. Overall study: A subsequent analysis stated that the approximately 110 validation repertoires were run on the same platform as the approximately 700 first-cohort repertoires. Study observations and caveats: Testing in vitro showed a few CMV-associated chains specific for CMV antigens. Researchers catalogued 164 TCR beta chains as cytomegalovirus-associated. TCR sequences were mostly rare, though some public TCRs occurred in many donors.

TCRdb keeps only in-frame clones here, not all; method: immunoSEQ multiplex PCR. This repertoire shows about 110,000 clones, 95% found once; its top ten account for roughly 0.67%. Trimming stripped 4 bases from V and 10 bases from J, with 17 bases between. The CDR3 has 14 amino acids. Germline values: CDR1 SGHNT, CDR2 YYREEE (reference sequence). Comments on this clone: Its antigen remains unidentified.

Sequenced input: PBMCs. The chain couples TRBV5-4 to TRBJ2-2, with D perhaps TRBD2 (5 bases). This clonotype originated in a young woman in good health and CMV-seronegative. The chain's CDR3 is CASSPPGKPAELFF. The CDR3 DNA sequence: TGTGCCAGCAGCCCGCCGGGAAAACCGGCGGAGCTGTTTTTT.